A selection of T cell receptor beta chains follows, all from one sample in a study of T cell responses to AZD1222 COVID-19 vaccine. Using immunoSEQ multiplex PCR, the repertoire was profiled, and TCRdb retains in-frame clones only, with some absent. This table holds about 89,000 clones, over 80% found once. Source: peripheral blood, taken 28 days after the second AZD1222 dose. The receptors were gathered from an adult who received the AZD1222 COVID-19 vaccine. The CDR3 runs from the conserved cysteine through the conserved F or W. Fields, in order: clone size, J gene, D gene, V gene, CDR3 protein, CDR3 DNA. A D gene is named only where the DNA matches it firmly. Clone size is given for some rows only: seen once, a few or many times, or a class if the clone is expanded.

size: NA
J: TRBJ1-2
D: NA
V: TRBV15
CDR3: CATSPTENYGYTF
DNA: TGTGCCACCAGTCCGACAGAAAACTATGGCTACACCTTC

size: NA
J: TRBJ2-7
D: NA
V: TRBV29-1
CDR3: CTAATSSREQYF
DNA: TGCACCGCTGCGACCTCCTCTCGGGAGCAGTACTTC

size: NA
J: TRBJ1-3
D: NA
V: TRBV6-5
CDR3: CASSYAGGARGNTIYF
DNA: TGTGCCAGCAGTTACGCGGGGGGCGCTCGTGGAAACACCATATATTTT

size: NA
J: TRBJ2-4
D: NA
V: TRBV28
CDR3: CASIDRRQNIQYF
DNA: TGTGCCAGCATTGACAGGAGGCAAAACATTCAGTACTTC

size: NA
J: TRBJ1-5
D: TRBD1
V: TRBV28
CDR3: CASRQGSNQPQHF
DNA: TGTGCCAGCAGACAGGGGAGCAATCAGCCCCAGCATTTT

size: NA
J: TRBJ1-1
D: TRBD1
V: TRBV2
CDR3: CASSGGGGFRTEAFF
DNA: TGTGCCAGCAGCGGGGGAGGGGGCTTTCGCACTGAAGCTTTCTTT

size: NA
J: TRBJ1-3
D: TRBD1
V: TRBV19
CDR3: CASSIGMGQVNTIYF
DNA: TGTGCCAGTAGTATCGGAATGGGACAGGTAAACACCATATATTTT

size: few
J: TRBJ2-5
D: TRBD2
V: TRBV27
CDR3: CASSLKTSGETQYF
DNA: TGTGCCAGCAGTTTGAAGACTAGCGGAGAGACCCAGTACTTC

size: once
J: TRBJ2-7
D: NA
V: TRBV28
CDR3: CASSISPVYEQYF
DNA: TGTGCCAGCAGCATATCGCCGGTCTACGAGCAGTACTTC

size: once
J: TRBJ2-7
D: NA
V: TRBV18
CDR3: CASSPGTSYEQYF
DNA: TGTGCCAGCTCACCAGGGACCTCCTACGAGCAGTACTTC

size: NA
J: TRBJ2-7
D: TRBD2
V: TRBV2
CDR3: CASRPGLAVYEQYF
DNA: TGTGCCAGCAGGCCGGGACTAGCGGTCTACGAGCAGTACTTC

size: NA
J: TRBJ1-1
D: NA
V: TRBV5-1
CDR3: CASRLASTEAFF
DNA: TGCGCCAGCAGGCTGGCGTCCACTGAAGCTTTCTTT

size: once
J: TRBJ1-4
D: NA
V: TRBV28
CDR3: CASSLREKLFF
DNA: TGTGCCAGCAGTTTAAGAGAAAAACTGTTTTTT

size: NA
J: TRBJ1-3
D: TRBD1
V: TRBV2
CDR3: CASRDRGDIGNTIYF
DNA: TGTGCCAGCAGAGACAGGGGAGATATTGGAAACACCATATATTTT

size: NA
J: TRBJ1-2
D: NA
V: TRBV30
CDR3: CAWSVMIFSGYTF
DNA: TGTGCCTGGAGTGTTATGATCTTCAGTGGCTACACCTTC

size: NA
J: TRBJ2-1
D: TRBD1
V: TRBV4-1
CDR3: CASSQGGGTGTNEQFF
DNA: TGCGCCAGCAGCCAAGGAGGCGGGACAGGGACCAATGAGCAGTTCTTC

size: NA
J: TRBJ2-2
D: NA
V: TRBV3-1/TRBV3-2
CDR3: CASSPRPGRRNTGELFF
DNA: TGTGCCAGCAGCCCGCGACCGGGACGGAGGAACACCGGGGAGCTGTTTTTT

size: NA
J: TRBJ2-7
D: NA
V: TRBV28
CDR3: CASRGAVGLPYEQYF
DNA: TGTGCCAGCAGGGGTGCCGTGGGACTTCCGTACGAGCAGTACTTC

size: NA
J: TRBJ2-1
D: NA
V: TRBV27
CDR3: CASRRFFADEQFF
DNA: TGTGCCAGCCGGCGTTTCTTCGCGGATGAGCAGTTCTTC